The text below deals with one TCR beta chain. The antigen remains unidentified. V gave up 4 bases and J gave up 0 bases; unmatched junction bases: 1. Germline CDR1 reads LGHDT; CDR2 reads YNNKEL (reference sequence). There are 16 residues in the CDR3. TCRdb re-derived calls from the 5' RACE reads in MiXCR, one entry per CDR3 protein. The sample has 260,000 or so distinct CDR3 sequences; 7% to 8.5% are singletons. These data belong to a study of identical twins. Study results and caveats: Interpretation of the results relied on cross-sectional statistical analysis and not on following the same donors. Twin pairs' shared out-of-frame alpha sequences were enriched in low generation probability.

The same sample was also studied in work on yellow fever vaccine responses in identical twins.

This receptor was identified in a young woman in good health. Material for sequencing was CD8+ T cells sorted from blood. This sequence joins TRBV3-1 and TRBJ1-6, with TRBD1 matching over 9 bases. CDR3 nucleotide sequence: TGTGCCAGCAGCCCGGACAGGGGCTCCTATAATTCACCCCTCCACTTT. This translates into CASSPDRGSYNSPLHF.